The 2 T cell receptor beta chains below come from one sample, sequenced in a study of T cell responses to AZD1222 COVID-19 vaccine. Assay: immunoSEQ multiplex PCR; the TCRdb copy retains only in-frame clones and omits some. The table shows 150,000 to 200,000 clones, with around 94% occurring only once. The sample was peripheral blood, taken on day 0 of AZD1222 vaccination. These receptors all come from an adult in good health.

CDR3 protein: CAGGTPYGYTF. The CDR3 DNA follows: TGTGCCGGGGGGACTCCCTATGGCTACACCTTC. This chain connects TRBV28 to TRBJ1-2; perhaps TRBD1 as D (5 bases). The CDR3 has 11 residues. The V gene lost 11 bases and the J gene lost 4 bases, with 11 bases spanning the gap. Per the germline V gene, CDR1 is MDHEN and CDR2 is SYDVKM.

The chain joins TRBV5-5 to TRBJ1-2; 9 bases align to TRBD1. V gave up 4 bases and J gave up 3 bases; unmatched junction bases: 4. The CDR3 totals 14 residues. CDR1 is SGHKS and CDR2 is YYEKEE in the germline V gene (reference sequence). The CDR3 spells CASSRDRAYYGYTF. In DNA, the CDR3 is TGTGCCAGCAGCCGGGACAGGGCATACTATGGCTACACCTTC. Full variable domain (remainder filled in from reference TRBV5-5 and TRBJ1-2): DAGVTQSPTHLIKTRGQQVTLRCSPISGHKSVSWYQQVLGQGPQFIFQYYEKEERGRGNFPDRFSARQFPNYSSELNVNALLLGDSALYLCASSRDRAYYGYTFGSGTRLTVV.